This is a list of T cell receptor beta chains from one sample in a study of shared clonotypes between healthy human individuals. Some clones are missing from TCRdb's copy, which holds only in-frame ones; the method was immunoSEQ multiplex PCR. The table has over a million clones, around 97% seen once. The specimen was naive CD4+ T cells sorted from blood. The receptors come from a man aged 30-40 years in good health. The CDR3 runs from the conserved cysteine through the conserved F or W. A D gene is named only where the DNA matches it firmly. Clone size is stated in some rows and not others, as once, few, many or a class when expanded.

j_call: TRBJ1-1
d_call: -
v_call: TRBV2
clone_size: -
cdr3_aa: CASSGEGSTEAFF
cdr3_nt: TGTGCCAGCAGTGGAGAGGGTTCGACTGAAGCTTTCTTT

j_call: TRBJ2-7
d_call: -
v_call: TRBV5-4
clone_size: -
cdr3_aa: CASSFPGEAYEQYF
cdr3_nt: TGTGCCAGCAGCTTCCCGGGAGAGGCGTACGAGCAGTACTTC

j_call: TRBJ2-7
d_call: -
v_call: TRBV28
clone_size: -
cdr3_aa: CASGALFNYEQYF
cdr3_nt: TGTGCCAGCGGGGCCCTTTTCAACTACGAGCAGTACTTC

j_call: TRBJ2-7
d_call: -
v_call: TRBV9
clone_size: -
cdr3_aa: CASSAHSGTLYEQQYF
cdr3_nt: TGTGCCAGCAGCGCTCACTCCGGGACACTTTACGAGCAGCAGTACTTC

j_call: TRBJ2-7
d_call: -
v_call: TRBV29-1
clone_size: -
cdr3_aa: CSFLSLNSGGVYF
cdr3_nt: TGCAGTTTTTTGTCCCTAAACAGCGGAGGGGTTTACTTC

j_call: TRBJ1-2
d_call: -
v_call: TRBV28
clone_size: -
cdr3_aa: CASSSAKIGIYGYTF
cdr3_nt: TGTGCCAGCAGTTCCGCGAAAATCGGGATTTATGGCTACACCTTC

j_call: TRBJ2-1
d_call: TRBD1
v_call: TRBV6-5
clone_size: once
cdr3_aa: CASSWDRGHNEQFF
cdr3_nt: TGTGCCAGCAGTTGGGACAGGGGGCATAATGAGCAGTTCTTC

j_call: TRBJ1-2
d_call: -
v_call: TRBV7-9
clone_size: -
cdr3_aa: CASSPRSNYGYTF
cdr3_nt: TGTGCCAGCAGCCCCCGATCTAACTATGGCTACACCTTC

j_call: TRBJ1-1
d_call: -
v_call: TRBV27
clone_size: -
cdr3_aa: CASSFRGLTGEAFF
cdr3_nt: TGTGCCAGCAGTTTCAGAGGTTTAACAGGTGAAGCTTTCTTT

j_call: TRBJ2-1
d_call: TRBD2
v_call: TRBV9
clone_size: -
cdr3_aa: CASSGPTSGSYNEQFF
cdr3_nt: TGTGCCAGCAGCGGGCCGACTAGCGGCTCCTACAATGAGCAGTTCTTC

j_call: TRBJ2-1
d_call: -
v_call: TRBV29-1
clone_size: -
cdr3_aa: CSGFSTGGNNEQFF
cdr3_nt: TGCAGCGGCTTTAGTACAGGTGGGAACAATGAGCAGTTCTTC

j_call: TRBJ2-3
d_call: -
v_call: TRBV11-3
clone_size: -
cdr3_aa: CASSVTGSDTQYF
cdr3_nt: TGTGCCAGCAGCGTGACTGGTTCAGATACGCAGTATTTT

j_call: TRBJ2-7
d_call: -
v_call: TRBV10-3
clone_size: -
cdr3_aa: CAIGRTPGREQYF
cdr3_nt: TGTGCCATCGGCCGTACGCCAGGTCGTGAGCAGTACTTC

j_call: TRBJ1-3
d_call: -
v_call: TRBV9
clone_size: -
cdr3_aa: CASSVQSSGNTIYF
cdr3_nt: TGTGCCAGCAGCGTTCAGAGCTCTGGAAACACCATATATTTT

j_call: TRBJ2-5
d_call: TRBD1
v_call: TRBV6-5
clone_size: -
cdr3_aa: CASSRDRGQSQYF
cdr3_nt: TGTGCCAGTAGCCGGGACAGGGGACAATCCCAGTACTTC

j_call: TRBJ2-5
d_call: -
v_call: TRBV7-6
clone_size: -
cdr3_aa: CASSSKEEQETQYF
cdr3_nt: TGTGCCAGCAGCTCCAAAGAAGAACAAGAGACCCAGTACTTC

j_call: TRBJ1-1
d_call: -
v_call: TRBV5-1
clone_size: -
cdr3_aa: CASSATGNTEAFF
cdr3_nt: TGCGCCAGCAGCGCAACAGGAAACACTGAAGCTTTCTTT

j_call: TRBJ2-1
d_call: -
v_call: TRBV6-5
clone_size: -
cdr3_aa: CASSYSRLSSYNEQFF
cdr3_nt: TGTGCCAGCAGTTACTCGAGACTAAGCTCCTACAATGAGCAGTTCTTC

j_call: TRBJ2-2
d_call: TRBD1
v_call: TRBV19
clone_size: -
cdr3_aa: CASSRTGTGELFF
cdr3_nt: TGTGCCAGTAGTAGGACAGGGACCGGGGAGCTGTTTTTT

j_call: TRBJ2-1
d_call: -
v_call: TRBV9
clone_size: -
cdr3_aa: CASSVQAATYNEQFF
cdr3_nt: TGTGCCAGCAGCGTCCAAGCGGCCACCTACAATGAGCAGTTCTTC

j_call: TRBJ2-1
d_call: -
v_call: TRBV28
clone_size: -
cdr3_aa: CASSTAGGPNNEQFF
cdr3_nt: TGTGCCAGCAGCACCGCCGGAGGGCCCAACAATGAGCAGTTCTTC

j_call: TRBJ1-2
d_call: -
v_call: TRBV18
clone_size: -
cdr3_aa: CASSASDRGYGYTF
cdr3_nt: TGTGCCAGCTCAGCCTCGGACCGCGGGTATGGCTACACCTTC

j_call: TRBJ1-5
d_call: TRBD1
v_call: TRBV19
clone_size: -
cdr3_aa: CASSTGQGNQPQHF
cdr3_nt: TGTGCCAGTAGTACGGGACAGGGGAATCAGCCCCAGCATTTT

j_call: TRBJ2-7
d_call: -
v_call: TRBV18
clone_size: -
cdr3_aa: CASSPRAGADEQYF
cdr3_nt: TGTGCCAGCTCACCAAGGGCAGGGGCTGACGAGCAGTACTTC

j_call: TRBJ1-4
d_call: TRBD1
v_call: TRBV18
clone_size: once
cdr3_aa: CASSQGQGGNEKLFF
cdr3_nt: TGTGCCAGCTCACAAGGACAGGGAGGGAATGAAAAACTGTTTTTT

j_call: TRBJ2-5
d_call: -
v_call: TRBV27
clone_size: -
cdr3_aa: CASSSKETQYF
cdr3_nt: TGTGCCAGCAGTTCTAAAGAGACCCAGTACTTC

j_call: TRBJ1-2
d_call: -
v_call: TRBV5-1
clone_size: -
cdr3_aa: CASSPGWGYGYTF
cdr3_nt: TGCGCCAGCAGCCCTGGATGGGGCTATGGCTACACCTTC

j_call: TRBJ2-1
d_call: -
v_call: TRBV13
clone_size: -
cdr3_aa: CASSTSLAHEQFF
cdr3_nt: TGTGCCAGCAGCACCTCCCTTGCCCATGAGCAGTTCTTC

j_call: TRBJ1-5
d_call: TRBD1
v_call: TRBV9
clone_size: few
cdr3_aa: CASSPGGGPNQPQHF
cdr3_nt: TGTGCCAGCAGCCCAGGAGGGGGCCCGAATCAGCCCCAGCATTTT

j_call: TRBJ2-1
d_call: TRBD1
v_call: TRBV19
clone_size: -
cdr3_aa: CATTPWGQGVSYNEQFF
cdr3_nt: TGTGCCACCACACCCTGGGGACAGGGAGTATCCTACAATGAGCAGTTCTTC

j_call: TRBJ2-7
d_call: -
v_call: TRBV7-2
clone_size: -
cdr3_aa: CASRDPRRGHYEQYF
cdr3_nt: TGTGCCAGCAGGGACCCTAGGAGGGGGCACTACGAGCAGTACTTC

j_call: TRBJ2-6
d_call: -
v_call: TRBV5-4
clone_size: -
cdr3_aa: CASSLVGGSGANVLTF
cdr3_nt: TGTGCCAGCAGCTTGGTTGGGGGCTCTGGGGCCAACGTCCTGACTTTC

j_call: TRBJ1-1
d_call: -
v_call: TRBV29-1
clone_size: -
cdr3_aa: CSGEIGGATEAFF
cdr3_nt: TGCAGCGGCGAAATCGGGGGGGCCACTGAAGCTTTCTTT

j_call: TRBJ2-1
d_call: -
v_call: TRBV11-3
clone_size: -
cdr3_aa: CASSLRGEQFF
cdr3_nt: TGTGCCAGCAGCTTGAGGGGTGAGCAGTTCTTC

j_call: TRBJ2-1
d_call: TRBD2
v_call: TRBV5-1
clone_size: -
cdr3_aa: CASSQSTSGRAIEQFF
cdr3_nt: TGCGCCAGCAGCCAATCGACTAGCGGGAGGGCGATTGAGCAGTTCTTC

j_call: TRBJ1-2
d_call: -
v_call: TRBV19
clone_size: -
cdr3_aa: CASSRSSNLYGYTF
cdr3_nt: TGTGCCAGTAGTCGTTCTTCGAACCTCTATGGCTACACCTTC

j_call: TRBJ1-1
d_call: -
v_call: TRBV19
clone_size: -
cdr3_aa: CASCHRVNTEAFF
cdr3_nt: TGTGCCAGTTGTCACAGGGTCAACACTGAAGCTTTCTTT

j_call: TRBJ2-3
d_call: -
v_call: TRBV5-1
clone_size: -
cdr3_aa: CASRAVTGTDTQYF
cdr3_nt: TGCGCCAGCAGAGCAGTCACTGGCACAGATACGCAGTATTTT

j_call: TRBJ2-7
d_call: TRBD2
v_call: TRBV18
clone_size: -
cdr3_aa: CASSPPSGGSYEQYF
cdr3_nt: TGTGCCAGCTCACCCCCTAGCGGGGGTAGCTACGAGCAGTACTTC

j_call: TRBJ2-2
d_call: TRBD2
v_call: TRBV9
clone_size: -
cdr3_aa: CASSVEPSGTNTGELFF
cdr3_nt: TGTGCCAGCAGCGTAGAGCCTAGCGGGACGAACACCGGGGAGCTGTTTTTT

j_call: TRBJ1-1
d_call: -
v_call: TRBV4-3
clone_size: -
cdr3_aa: CASSQGSNTEAFF
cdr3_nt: TGCGCCAGCAGCCAAGGTTCGAACACTGAAGCTTTCTTT